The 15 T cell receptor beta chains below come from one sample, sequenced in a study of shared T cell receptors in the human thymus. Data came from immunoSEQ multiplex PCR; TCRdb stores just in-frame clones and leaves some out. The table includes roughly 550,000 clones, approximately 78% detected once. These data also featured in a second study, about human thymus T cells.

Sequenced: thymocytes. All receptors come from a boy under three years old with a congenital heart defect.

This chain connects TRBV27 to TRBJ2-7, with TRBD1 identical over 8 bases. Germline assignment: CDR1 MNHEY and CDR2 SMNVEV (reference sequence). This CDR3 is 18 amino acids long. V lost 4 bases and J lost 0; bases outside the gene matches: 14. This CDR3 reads CASSSSDRAGTFSYEQYF. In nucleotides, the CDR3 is TGTGCCAGCAGTTCCTCGGACAGGGCTGGGACCTTCTCCTACGAGCAGTACTTC.

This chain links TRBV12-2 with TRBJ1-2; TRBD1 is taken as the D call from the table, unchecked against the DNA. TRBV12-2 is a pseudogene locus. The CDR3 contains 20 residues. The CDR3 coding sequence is TGTGCAAGTCGCTTTTTTGCCCCGAACGGACAGGGGAGTGCTAACTATGGCTACACCTTC. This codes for CASRFFAPNGQGSANYGYTF.

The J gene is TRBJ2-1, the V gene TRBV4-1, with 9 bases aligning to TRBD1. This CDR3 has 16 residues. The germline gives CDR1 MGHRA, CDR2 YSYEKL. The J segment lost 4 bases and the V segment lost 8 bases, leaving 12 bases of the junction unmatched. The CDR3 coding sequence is TGCGCCAGCGGGGGACAGGGCCCTCGCCTTTACAATGAGCAGTTCTTC. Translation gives CASGGQGPRLYNEQFF.

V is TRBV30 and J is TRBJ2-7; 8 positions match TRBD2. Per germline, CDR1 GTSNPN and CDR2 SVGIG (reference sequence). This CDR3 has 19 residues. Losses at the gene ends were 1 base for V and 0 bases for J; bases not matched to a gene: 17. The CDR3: CAWSAPGLGMPKDSYEQYF. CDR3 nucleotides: TGTGCCTGGAGTGCGCCGGGACTAGGAATGCCCAAAGACTCCTACGAGCAGTACTTC.

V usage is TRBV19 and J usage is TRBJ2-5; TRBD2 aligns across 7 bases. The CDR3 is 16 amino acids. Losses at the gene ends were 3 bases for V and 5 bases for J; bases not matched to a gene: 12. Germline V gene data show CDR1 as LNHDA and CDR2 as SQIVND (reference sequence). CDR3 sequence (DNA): TGTGCCAGTAGTATGGGGGGGAGGCCCCCTGGGGAGACCCAGTACTTC. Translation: CASSMGGRPPGETQYF.

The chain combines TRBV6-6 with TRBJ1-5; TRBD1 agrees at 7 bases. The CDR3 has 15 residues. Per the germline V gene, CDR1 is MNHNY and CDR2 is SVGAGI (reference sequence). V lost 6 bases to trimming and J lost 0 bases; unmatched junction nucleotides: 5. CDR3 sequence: CASRHDRDSNQPQHF. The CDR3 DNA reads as TGTGCCAGCAGGCACGACAGGGATAGCAATCAGCCCCAGCATTTT.

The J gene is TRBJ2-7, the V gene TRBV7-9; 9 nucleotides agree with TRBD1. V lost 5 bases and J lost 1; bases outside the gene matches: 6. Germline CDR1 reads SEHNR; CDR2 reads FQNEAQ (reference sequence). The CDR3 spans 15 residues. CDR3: CASSHRGRGSYEQYF. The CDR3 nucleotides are TGTGCCAGCAGCCACAGGGGGCGCGGGTCCTACGAGCAGTACTTC. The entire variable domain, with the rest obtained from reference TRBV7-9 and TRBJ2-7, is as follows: DTGVSQNPRHKITKRGQNVTFRCDPISEHNRLYWYRQTLGQGPEFLTYFQNEAQLEKSRLLSDRFSAERPKGSFSTLEIQRTEQGDSAMYLCASSHRGRGSYEQYFGPGTRLTVT.

CDR3 bases: TGTGCCAGCAGCCAAAACCGGGACTCCAACTACGAGCAGTACTTC. Protein: CASSQNRDSNYEQYF. The rearrangement joins TRBV4-2 to TRBJ2-7, with D maybe TRBD2 (6 bases). V lost 2 bases to trimming and J lost 3 bases, with 14 bases between them. This CDR3 contains 15 residues. The germline CDR1 and CDR2 sequences are LGHNA and YNFKEQ.

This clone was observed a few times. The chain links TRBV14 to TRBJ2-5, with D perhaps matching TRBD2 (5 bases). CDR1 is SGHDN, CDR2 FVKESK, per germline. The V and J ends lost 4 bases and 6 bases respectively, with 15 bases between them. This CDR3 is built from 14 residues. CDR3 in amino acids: CASSPNPAGKTQYF. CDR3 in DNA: TGTGCCAGCAGCCCAAATCCGGCCGGGAAGACCCAGTACTTC. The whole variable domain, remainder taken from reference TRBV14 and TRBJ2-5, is EAGVTQFPSHSVIEKGQTVTLRCDPISGHDNLYWYRRVMGKEIKFLLHFVKESKQDESGMPNNRFLAERTGGTYSTLKVQPAELEDSGVYFCASSPNPAGKTQYFGPGTRLLVL.

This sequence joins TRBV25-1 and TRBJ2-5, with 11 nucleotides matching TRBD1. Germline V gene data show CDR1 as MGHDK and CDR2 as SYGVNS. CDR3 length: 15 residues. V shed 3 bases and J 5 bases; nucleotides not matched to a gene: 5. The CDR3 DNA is TGTGCCAGCAGTGAGGACAGGGGGCTATGGGAGACCCAGTACTTC. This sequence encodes CASSEDRGLWETQYF.

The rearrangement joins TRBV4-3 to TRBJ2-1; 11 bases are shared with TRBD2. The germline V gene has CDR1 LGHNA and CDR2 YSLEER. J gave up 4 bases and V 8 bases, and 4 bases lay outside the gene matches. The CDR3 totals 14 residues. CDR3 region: CASVLAGGYNEQFF. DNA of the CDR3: TGCGCCAGCGTCCTAGCGGGAGGTTACAATGAGCAGTTCTTC.

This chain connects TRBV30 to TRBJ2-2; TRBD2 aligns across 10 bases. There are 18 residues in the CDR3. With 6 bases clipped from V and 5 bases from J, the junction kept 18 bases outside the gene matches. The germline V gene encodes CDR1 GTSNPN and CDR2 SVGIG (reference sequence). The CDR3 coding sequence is TGTGCCTGCCAAACGTGTCGGCTAGCGGGAGTTATAACCGGGGAGCTGTTTTTT. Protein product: CACQTCRLAGVITGELFF.

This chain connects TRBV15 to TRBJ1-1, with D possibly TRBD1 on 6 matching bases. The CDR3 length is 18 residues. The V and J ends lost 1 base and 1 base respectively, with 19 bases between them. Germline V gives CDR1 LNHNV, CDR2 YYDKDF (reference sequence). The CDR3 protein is CATSRVRDNREGNTEAFF. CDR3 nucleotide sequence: TGTGCCACCAGCAGAGTGAGGGATAACAGGGAAGGGAACACTGAAGCTTTCTTT.

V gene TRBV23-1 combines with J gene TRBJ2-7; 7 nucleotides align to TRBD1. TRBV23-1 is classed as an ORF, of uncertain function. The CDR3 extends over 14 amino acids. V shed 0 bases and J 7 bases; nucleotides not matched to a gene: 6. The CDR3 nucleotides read TGCGCCAGCAGTCAATCTAAGACACAGGGGGAGCAGTACTTC. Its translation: CASSQSKTQGEQYF.

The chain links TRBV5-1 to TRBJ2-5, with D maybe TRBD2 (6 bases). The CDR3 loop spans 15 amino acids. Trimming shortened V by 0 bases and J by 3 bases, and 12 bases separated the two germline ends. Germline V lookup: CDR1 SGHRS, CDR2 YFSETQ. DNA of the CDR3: TGCGCCAGCAGCTTGGCCGGCGGGACTGAAGAGACCCAGTACTTC. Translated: CASSLAGGTEETQYF.